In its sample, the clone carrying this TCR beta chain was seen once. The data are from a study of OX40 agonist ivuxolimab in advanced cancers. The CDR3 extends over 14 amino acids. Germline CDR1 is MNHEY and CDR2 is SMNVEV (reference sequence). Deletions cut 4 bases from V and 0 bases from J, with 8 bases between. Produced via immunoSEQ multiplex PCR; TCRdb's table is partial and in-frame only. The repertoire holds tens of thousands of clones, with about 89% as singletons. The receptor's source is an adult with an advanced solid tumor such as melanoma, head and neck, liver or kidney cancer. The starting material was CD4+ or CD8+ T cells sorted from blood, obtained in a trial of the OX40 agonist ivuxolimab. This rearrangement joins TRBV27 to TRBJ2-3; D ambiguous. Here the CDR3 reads CASSSMTSTDTQYF. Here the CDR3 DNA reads TGTGCCAGCAGTTCAATGACTAGCACAGATACGCAGTATTTT.